The sequence of this TCR beta chain was determined in a study of a mutant IDH1 vaccine in newly diagnosed glioma. Study-wide background: The initiation of vaccination occurred 4-6 weeks after radiotherapy alone, or with temozolomide cycles. Mean patient age was approximately 39 years; about 60% were male and around 40% female.

Regarding this clone: Its antigen is as yet unknown.

Sequencing used immunoSEQ multiplex PCR; TCRdb keeps in-frame clones, though not all of them. The sample consists of some 48,000 clones, 78% of them appearing once. Per germline, CDR1 SGHTA and CDR2 FQGTGA. The CDR3 consists of 15 residues. V was pared by 1 base and J by 2 bases, with 3 bases of the junction left unmatched. Time point meaning: week 5, during vaccination. One vaccine dose held 300 ug of mutant IDH1 20-mer peptide and came with topical imiquimod. The genes are TRBV7-3 and TRBJ1-1, with 8 bases aligning to TRBD1. This sequence was found in a woman between 35 and 50 years old with glioma. This material consisted of PBMCs, taken from a glioma patient whose treatment included an IDH1 peptide vaccine. CDR3 sequence: CASSLMQGANTEAFF. The DNA for the CDR3 is TGTGCCAGCAGCTTAATGCAGGGGGCTAACACTGAAGCTTTCTTT.